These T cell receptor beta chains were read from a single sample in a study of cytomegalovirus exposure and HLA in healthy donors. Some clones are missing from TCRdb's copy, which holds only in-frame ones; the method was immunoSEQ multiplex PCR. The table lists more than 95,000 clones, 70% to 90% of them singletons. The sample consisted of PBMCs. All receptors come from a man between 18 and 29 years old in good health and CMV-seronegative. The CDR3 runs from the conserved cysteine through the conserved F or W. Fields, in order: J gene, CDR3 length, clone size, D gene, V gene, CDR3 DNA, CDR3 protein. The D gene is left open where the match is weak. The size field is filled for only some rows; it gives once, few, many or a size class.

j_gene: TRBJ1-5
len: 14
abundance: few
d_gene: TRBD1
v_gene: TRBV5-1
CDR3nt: TGCGCCAGCAGCTTCGGGACAGATAATCAGCCCCAGCATTTT
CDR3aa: CASSFGTDNQPQHF

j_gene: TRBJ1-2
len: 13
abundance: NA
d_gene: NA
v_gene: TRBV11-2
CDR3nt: TGTGCCAGCAGCTCGGACAGAAACTATGGCTACACCTTC
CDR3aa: CASSSDRNYGYTF

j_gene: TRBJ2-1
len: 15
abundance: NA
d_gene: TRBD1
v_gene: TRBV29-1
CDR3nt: TGCAGCGTTTGCCTCCGGCAGGGGGCATCTTTTGAGCAGTTCTTC
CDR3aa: CSVCLRQGASFEQFF

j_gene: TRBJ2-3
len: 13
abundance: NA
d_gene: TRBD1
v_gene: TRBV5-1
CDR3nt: TGCGCCAGCAAAGGGGGCGATCCGGATACGCAGTATTTT
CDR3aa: CASKGGDPDTQYF

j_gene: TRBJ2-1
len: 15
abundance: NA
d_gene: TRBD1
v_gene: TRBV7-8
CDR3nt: TGTGCCAGCAGCCCAGGGACAGGGACATTCAATGAGCAGTTCTTC
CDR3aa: CASSPGTGTFNEQFF

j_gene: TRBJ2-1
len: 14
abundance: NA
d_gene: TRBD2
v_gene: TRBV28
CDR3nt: TGTGCCAGCATGGGGGACTACTCCTACAATGAGCAGTTCTTC
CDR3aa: CASMGDYSYNEQFF

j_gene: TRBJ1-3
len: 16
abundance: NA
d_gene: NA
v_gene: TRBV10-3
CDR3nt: TGTGCCATCAGTGGGCGACAGCATAGGGGGGGAAACACCATATATTTT
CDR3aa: CAISGRQHRGGNTIYF

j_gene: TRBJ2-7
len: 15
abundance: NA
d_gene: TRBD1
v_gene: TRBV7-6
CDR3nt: TGTGCCAGCAGCTTGGGACAGCCGAACTCCTACGAGCAGTACTTC
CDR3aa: CASSLGQPNSYEQYF

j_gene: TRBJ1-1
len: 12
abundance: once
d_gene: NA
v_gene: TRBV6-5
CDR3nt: TGTGCCACCCGGGGAAGCGGGACTGAAGCTTTCTTT
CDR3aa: CATRGSGTEAFF

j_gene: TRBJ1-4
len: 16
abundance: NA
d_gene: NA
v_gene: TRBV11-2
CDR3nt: TGTGCCAGCAGCTCAACCGGCCAGGCGAGAAATGAAAAACTGTTTTTT
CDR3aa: CASSSTGQARNEKLFF

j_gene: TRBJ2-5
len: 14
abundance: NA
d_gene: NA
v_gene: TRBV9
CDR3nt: TGTGCCAGCAGCGTAGCTGGAGCTGGGGAGACCCAGTACTTC
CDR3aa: CASSVAGAGETQYF

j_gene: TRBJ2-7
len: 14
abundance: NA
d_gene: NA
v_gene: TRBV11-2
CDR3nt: TGTGCCAGCAGCTTAGACCGGGACATCTACGAGCAGTACTTC
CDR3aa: CASSLDRDIYEQYF

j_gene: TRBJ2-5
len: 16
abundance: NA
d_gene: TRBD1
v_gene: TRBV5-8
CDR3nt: TGTGCCAGCAGCTTCTCCTTCGGGACAGACCAAGAGACCCAGTACTTC
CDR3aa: CASSFSFGTDQETQYF

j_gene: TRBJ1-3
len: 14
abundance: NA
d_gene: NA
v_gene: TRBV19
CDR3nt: TGTGCCAGTAGTGTGAGGGCTCCTGGAAACACCATATATTTT
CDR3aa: CASSVRAPGNTIYF

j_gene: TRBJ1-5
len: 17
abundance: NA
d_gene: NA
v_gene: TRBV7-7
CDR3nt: TGTGCCAGCAGCTTACCCCGACCTGACAGGAGGAATCAGCCCCAGCATTTT
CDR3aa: CASSLPRPDRRNQPQHF

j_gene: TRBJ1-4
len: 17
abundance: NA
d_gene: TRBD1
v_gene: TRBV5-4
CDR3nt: TGTGCCAGCAGCTCGGGACAGTCGCAGGTATTGGATGAAAAACTGTTTTTT
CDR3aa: CASSSGQSQVLDEKLFF

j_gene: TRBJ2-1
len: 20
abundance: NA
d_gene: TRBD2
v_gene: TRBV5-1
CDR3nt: TGCGCCAGCAGCCAGGAAGTGACTAGCGGGAGTTTCGGCTCCTACAATGAGCAGTTCTTC
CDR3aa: CASSQEVTSGSFGSYNEQFF

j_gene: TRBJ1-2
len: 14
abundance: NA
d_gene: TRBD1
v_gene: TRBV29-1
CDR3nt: TGCAGCGCCAATTCCGGGACAGGGGGCAATGGCTACACCTTC
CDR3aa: CSANSGTGGNGYTF

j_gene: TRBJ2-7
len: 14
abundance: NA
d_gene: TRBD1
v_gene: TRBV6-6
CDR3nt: TGTGCCAGCAGTGGACAGGGGGGGCTCTACGAGCAGTACTTC
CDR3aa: CASSGQGGLYEQYF

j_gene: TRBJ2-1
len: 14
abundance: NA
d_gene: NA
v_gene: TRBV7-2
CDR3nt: TGTGCCAGGGGGACGTTGGAGGGCTACAATGAGCAGTTCTTC
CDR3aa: CARGTLEGYNEQFF

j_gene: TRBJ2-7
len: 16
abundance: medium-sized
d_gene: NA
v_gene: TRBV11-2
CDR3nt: TGTGCCAGCAGCTTAGATCAGAGGGTGCGTTTCTACGAGCAGTACTTC
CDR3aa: CASSLDQRVRFYEQYF

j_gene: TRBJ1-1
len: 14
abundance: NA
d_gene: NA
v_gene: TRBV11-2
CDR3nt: TGTGCCAGCAGCTTAGATTTGGGGGGCACTGAAGCTTTCTTT
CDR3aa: CASSLDLGGTEAFF

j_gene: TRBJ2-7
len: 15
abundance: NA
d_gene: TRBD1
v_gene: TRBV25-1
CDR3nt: TGTGCCAGCAGTGTAAAGGGACAGGGAGGCTACGAGCAGTACTTC
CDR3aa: CASSVKGQGGYEQYF

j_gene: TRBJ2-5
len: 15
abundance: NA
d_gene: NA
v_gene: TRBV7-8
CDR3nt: TGTGCCAGCAGCTTAGATGTACGGAGGATGGAGACCCAGTACTTC
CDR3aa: CASSLDVRRMETQYF

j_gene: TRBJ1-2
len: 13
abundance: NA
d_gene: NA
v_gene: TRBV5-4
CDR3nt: TGTGCCAGCAGCTTAACAGGGATAGCTGGCTACACCTTC
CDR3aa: CASSLTGIAGYTF

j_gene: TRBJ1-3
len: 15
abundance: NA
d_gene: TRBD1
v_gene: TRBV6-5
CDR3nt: TGTGCCAGCAGTTCCACAGGGGGCACAGGAAACACCATATATTTT
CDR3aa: CASSSTGGTGNTIYF

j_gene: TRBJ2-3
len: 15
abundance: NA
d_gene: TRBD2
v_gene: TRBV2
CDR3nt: TGTGCCAGCAGGCCTGCTAGCGGGGGCACAGATACGCAGTATTTT
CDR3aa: CASRPASGGTDTQYF

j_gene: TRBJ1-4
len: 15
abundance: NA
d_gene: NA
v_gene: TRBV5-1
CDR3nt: TGCGCCAGCAGCAGCCAGACGGGGAAAATGGAAAAACTGTTTTTT
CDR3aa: CASSSQTGKMEKLFF

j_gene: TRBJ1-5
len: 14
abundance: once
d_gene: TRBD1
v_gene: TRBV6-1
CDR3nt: TGTGCCAGCAGTGGAACAGGGGGTTTACAGCCCCAGCATTTT
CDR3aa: CASSGTGGLQPQHF

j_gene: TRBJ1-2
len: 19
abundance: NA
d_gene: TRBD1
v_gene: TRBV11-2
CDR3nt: TGTGCCAGCAGCTTAATAGGCTTTGGGGGACAGGGTTCTAACTATGGCTACACCTTC
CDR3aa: CASSLIGFGGQGSNYGYTF

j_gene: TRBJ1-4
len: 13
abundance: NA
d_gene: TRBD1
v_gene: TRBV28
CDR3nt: TGTGCCAGCCAGACAGGGGGGCATGAAAAACTGTTTTTT
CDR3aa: CASQTGGHEKLFF

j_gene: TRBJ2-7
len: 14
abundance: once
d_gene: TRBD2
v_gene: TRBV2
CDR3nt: TGTGCCAGCAGCCGGCGGGAGGGCCGGTACGAGCAGTACTTC
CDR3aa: CASSRREGRYEQYF

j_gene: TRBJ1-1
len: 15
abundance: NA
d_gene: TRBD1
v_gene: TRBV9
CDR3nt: TGTGCCAGCAGCGCGGGGGGGACAGTGGGCACTGAAGCTTTCTTT
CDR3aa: CASSAGGTVGTEAFF

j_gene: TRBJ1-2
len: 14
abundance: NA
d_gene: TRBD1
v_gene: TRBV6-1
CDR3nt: TGTGCCAGCAGTGAAGTGGGGACAGAGTATGGCTACACCTTC
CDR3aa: CASSEVGTEYGYTF

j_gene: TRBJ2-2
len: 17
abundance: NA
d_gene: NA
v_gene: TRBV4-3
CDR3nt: TGCGCCAGCAGCCAAGACAAACTACTCCCGGGAACCGGGGAGCTGTTTTTT
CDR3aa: CASSQDKLLPGTGELFF

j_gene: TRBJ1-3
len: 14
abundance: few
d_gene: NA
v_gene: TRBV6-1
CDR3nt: TGTGCCAGCACCCAACGCAGTTCTGGAAACACCATATATTTT
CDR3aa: CASTQRSSGNTIYF

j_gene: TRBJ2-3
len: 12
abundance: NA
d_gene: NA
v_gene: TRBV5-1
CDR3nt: TGCGCCAGCAGCCCAGACAGAGATACGCAGTATTTT
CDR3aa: CASSPDRDTQYF

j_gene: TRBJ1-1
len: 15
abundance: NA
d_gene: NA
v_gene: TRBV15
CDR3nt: TGTGCCACCAGCAGAGATTTGGGCAGGGGTTCTGAAGCTTTCTTT
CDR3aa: CATSRDLGRGSEAFF

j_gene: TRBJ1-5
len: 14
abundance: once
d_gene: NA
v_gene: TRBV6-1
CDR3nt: TGTGCCAGCAGTTCTAGAAATAGCAATCAGCCCCAGCATTTT
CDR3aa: CASSSRNSNQPQHF

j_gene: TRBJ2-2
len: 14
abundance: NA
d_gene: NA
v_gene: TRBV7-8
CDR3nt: TGTGCCAGCAAAGTGAGGGACTTATCCCGGGAGCTGTTTTTT
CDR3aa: CASKVRDLSRELFF

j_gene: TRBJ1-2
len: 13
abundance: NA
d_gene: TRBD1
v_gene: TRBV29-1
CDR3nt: TGCAGCGTTGGGACAGGCGTTCTCTATGGCTACACCTTC
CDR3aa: CSVGTGVLYGYTF

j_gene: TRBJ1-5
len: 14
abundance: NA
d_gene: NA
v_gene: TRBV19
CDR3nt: TGTGCCAGTAGTATAGCCAGGATGGGTCAGCCCCAGCATTTT
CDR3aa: CASSIARMGQPQHF

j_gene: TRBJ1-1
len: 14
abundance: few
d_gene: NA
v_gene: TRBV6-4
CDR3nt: TGTGCCAGCAGCCCGGGACACACGAACACTGAAGCTTTCTTT
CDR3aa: CASSPGHTNTEAFF

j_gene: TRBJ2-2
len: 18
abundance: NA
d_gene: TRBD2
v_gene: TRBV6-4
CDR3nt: TGTGCCAGCAGTGACTCGAGGGGACTAGCGGGAGTTGACGGGGAGCTGTTTTTT
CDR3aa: CASSDSRGLAGVDGELFF

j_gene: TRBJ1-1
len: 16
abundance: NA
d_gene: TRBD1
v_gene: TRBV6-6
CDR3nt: TGTGCCAGCAGTACTAACAGGGGCCGTAACTTTACTGAAGCTTTCTTT
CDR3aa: CASSTNRGRNFTEAFF

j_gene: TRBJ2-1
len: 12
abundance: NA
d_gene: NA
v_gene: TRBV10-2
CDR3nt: TGCGCCAGCAGGGACAGCTACAATGAGCAGTTCTTC
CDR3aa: CASRDSYNEQFF

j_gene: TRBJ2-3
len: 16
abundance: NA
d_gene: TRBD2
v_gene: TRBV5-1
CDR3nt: TGCGCCAGCAGCTACTACACGGCGCGGGGGGCAGATACGCAGTATTTT
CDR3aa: CASSYYTARGADTQYF

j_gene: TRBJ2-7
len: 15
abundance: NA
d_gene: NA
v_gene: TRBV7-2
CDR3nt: TGTGCCAGCAGCCTTCGACAGTCCTCCCCTACGAAGCAGTACTTC
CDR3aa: CASSLRQSSPTKQYF

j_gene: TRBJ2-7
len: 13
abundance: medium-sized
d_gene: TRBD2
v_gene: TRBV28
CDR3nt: TGTGCCAGCAGTCCCGGGGGGGCTAGCGAGCAGTACTTC
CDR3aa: CASSPGGASEQYF

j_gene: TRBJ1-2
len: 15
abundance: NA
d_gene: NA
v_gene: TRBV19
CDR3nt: TGTGCCGCCCAAGTTTGGTGGACAGTAAACTATGGCTACACCTTC
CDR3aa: CAAQVWWTVNYGYTF

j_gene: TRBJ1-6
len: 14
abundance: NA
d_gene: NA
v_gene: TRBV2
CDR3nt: TGTGCCAGCACGTTAGGTCAGGGGATCTCACCCCTCCACTTT
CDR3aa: CASTLGQGISPLHF

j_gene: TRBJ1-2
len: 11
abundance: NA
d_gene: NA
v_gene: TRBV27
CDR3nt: TGTGCCAGCAGTCTAGGGGATGGCTACACCTTC
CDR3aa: CASSLGDGYTF

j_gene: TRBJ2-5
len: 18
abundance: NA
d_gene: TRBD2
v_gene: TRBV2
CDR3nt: TGTGCCAGCGTCTGGAGGAGGCTAGCGGGTCAGGGGTGGGAGACCCAGTACTTC
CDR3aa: CASVWRRLAGQGWETQYF

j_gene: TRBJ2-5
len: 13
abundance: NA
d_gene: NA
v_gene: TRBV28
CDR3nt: TGTGCCAGCAGTTTCCCAGGGGCGGGGACCCAGTACTTC
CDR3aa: CASSFPGAGTQYF

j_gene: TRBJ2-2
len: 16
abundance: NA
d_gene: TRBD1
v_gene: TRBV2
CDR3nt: TGTGCCAGCATGGGCAGGGGGTTACCCTACACCGGGGAGCTGTTTTTT
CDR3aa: CASMGRGLPYTGELFF

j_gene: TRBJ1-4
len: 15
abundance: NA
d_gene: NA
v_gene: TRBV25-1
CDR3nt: TGTGCCAGCAGTGATCCCCGGACAGCTAATGAAAAACTGTTTTTT
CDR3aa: CASSDPRTANEKLFF

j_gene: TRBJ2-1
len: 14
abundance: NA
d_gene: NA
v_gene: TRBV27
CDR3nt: TGTGCCAGCAGACCACCGGAGGGGTACAATGAGCAGTTCTTC
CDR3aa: CASRPPEGYNEQFF

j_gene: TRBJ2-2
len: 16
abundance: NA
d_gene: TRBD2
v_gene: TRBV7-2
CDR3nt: TGTGCCAGCAGCTTAGGACTAGCGGGGGGTACCGGGGAGCTGTTTTTT
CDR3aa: CASSLGLAGGTGELFF